This T cell receptor beta chain originates from a study of PD-L1 blockade in urothelial cancer. Study in general: There were a median of approximately 140,000 T cells in blood samples.

Comment on this clone: The sample carries other DNA sequences with the same CDR3.

Germline V CDR1 and CDR2: DFQATT, SNEGSKA (reference sequence). The CDR3 is 11 amino acids. V gave up 5 bases and J gave up 9 bases; unmatched junction bases: 3. The data were produced by immunoSEQ multiplex PCR, yet TCRdb's version contains in-frame clones alone and is incomplete. The table includes 80,000 to 90,000 clones, about 85% detected once. Indicated time point: pretreatment peripheral blood. The specimen was PBMCs, collected around atezolizumab (anti-PD-L1) treatment. This TCR came from a man aged 60 to 69 with urothelial cancer. The gene calls are TRBV20-1 and TRBJ2-1; 8 bases are a match to TRBD2. The CDR3 sequence is CSARGGGEQFF. The DNA for the CDR3 is TGCAGTGCTCGGGGGGGCGGTGAGCAGTTCTTC.